Included here is one TCR beta chain sequence, with context. After isolation, RNA underwent reverse transcription to generate cDNA as the sequencing template. Assay used: immunoSEQ multiplex PCR; TCRdb lists only in-frame clones, some missing. The repertoire holds about 210,000 clones, with more than 30% as singletons. Indicated treatment: oral pan-JAK inhibitor, 5-10 mg twice daily. The data belong to a study of CD8+ T cells in alopecia areata. The CDR3 totals 12 residues. The V gene lost 3 bases and the J gene lost 4 bases, with 7 bases spanning the gap. Germline-derived CDR1 and CDR2 are SQVTM and ANQGSEA.

The chain carries TRBV29-1 and TRBJ2-1; D not certain. The specimen comprised CD4+ T cells sorted from blood, sampled at approximately week 31, from a patient treated with tofacitinib. This receptor was taken from a human donor with alopecia areata. The chain's CDR3 is CSVESRYNEQFF. As DNA, the CDR3 is TGCAGCGTTGAGAGCAGATACAATGAGCAGTTCTTC.